The next 4 T cell receptor beta chains were all read from a single sample in a study of blood T cell repertoires in COVID-19 (TCRdb year 2020). Library preparation used the immunoSEQ multiplex PCR assay. TCRdb's version of the immuneACCESS table is confined to in-frame rearrangements and falls short of the full clone set. An unresolved V gene accounts for under half of the shortfall where checked; the remainder is of unknown origin. The sample data list over 250,000 clones, and roughly 90% of these were observed just once. 2% to 3% of the sample is taken by the ten largest. The source material was PBMCs or T cells enriched from blood (not recorded which). All receptors derive from a man aged 55 to 70 who had recovered from COVID-19.

The chain links TRBV7-8 to TRBJ2-7; the D gene is possibly TRBD2 (5 bases). This CDR3 has 19 residues. CDR1 SGHVS and CDR2 FQNEAQ come from the germline V gene. V shed 5 bases and J shed 3 bases, with 29 bases lying between them. The CDR3 loop reads CASSPQVVAGTRALYEQYF. CDR3 nucleotide sequence: TGTGCCAGCAGCCCCCAGGTGGTGGCGGGTACCCGGGCCCTCTACGAGCAGTACTTC.

This clone was detected once. This chain joins TRBV10-3 and TRBJ1-3; perhaps TRBD1 as D (5 bases). The length of the CDR3 is 14 residues. Trimming left V 7 bases short and J 0 bases short, with 10 bases between. In germline, CDR1 is ENHRY, CDR2 SYGVKD. The CDR3 region is CAIIPDISGNTIYF. Written as DNA, the CDR3 is TGTGCCATCATCCCGGACATCTCTGGAAACACCATATATTTT.

The chain has TRBV9 and TRBJ1-2; 8 bases match TRBD1. The CDR3 totals 14 residues. CDR1 is SGDLS, CDR2 YYNGEE, per germline. V lost 3 bases to trimming and J lost 3 bases; unmatched junction nucleotides: 4. This CDR3 reads CASSDDRGYYGYTF. The CDR3 DNA reads TGTGCCAGCAGCGACGACAGGGGTTACTATGGCTACACCTTC.

The chain employs TRBV18 and TRBJ1-1; D is perhaps TRBD1 (5 bases). Germline loops: CDR1 KGHSH, CDR2 LQKENI. The CDR3 covers 13 residues. V was shortened by 6 bases and J by 4 bases, with 12 bases between the two germline ends. This CDR3 is CASSPDRVTEAFF. DNA for the CDR3: TGTGCCAGCTCTCCCGACAGAGTCACTGAAGCTTTCTTT.